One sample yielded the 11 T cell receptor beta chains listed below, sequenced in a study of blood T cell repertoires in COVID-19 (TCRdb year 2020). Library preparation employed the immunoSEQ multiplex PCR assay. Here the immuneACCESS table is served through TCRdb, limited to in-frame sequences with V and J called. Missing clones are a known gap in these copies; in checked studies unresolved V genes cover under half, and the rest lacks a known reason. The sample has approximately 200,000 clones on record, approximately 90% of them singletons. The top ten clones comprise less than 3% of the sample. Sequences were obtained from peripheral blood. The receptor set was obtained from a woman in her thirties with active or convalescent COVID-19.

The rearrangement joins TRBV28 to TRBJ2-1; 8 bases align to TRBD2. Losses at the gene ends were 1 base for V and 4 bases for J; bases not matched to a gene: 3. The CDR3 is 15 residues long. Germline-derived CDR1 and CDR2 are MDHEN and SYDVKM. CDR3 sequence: CASSLSLADYNEQFF. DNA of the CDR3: TGTGCCAGCAGTTTATCACTAGCGGATTACAATGAGCAGTTCTTC. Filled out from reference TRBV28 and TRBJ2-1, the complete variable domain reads DVKVTQSSRYLVKRTGEKVFLECVQDMDHENMFWYRQDPGLGLRLIYFSYDVKMKEKGDIPEGYSVSREKKERFSLILESASTNQTSMYLCASSLSLADYNEQFFGPGTRLTVL.

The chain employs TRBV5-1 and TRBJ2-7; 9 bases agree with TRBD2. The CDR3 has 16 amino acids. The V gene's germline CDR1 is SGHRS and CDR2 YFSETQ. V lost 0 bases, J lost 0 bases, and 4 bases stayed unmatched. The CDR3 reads CASSLGPSGNSYEQYF. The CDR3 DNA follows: TGCGCCAGCAGCTTGGGCCCTAGCGGGAACTCCTACGAGCAGTACTTC. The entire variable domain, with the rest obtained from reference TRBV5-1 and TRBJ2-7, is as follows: KAGVTQTPRYLIKTRGQQVTLSCSPISGHRSVSWYQQTPGQGLQFLFEYFSETQRNKGNFPGRFSGRQFSNSRSEMNVSTLELGDSALYLCASSLGPSGNSYEQYFGPGTRLTVT.

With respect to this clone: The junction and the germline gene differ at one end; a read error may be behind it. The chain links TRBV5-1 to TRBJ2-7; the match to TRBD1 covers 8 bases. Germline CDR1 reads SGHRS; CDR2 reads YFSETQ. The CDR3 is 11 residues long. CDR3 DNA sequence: TGCGCCAGCAGCCACGGACAGGGTAGGCACTTC. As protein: CASSHGQGRHF.

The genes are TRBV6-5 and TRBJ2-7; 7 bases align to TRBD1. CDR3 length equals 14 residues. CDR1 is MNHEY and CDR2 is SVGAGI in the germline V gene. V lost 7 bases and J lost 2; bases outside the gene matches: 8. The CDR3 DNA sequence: TGTGCCAGCAACCGGGACAGCACTACCTACGAGCAGTACTTC. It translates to CASNRDSTTYEQYF.

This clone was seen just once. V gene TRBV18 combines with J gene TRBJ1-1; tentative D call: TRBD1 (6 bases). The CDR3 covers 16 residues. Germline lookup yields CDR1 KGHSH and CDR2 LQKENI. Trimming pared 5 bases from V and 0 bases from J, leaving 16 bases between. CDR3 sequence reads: CASSTGTPRMNTEAFF. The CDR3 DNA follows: TGTGCCAGCTCAACCGGGACACCTAGGATGAACACTGAAGCTTTCTTT.

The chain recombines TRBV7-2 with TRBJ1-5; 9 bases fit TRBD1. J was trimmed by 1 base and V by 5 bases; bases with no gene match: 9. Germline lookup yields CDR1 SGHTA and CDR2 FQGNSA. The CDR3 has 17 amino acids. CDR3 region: CASSPYQTGGSNQPQHF. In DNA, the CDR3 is TGTGCCAGCAGCCCATATCAGACAGGGGGGAGCAATCAGCCCCAGCATTTT.

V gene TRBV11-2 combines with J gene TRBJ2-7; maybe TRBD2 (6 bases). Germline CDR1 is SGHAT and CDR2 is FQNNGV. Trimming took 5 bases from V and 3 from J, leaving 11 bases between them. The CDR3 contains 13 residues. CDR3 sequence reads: CASSILGGYEQYF. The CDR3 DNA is TGTGCCAGCAGCATCCTCGGGGGCTACGAGCAGTACTTC.

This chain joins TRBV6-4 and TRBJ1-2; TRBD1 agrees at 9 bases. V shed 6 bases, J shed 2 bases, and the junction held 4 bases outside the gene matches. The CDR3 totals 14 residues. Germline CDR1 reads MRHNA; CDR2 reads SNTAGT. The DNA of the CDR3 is TGTGCCAGCAGGCGGGACAGGGACAACTATGGCTACACCTTC. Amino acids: CASRRDRDNYGYTF.

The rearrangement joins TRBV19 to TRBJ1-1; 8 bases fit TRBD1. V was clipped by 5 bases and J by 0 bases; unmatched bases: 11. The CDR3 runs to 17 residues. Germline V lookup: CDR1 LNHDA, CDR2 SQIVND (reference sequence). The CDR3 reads CASSPRQGARVNTEAFF. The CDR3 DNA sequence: TGTGCCAGTAGTCCTCGGCAGGGGGCTCGCGTGAACACTGAAGCTTTCTTT.

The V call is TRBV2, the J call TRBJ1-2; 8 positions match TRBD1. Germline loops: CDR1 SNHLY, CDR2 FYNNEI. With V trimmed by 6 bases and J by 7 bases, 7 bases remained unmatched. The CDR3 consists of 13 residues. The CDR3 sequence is CASSVRTGLGYTF. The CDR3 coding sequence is TGTGCCAGCAGCGTACGGACAGGGCTTGGCTACACCTTC.

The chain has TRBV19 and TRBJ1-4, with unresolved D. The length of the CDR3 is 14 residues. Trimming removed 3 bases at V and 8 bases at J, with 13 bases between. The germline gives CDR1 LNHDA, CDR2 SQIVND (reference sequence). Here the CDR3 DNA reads TGTGCCAGTAGTATTGCGGGTTGGGAGGAAAAACTGTTTTTT. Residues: CASSIAGWEEKLFF.